This record concerns one TCR beta chain sequence. As yet, its antigen is unknown. Clones were sequenced by immunoSEQ multiplex PCR, and TCRdb holds only the in-frame ones, with some missing. The repertoire holds roughly 11,000 clones, roughly 76% seen once, with about 9.4% in the top ten. The V segment lost 4 bases and the J segment 0 bases; nucleotides outside the gene matches: 4. The V gene's germline CDR1 is MDHEN and CDR2 SYDVKM. The CDR3 is 16 residues long. The data belong to a study of PD-1 blockade in classical Hodgkin lymphoma. All trial patients relapsed after autologous stem cell transplantation. Progressive disease, partial response or complete response was each patient's best response. General study points: Baseline TCR diversity was reportedly lower in newly diagnosed patients than in healthy donors. It was reported as lower still in relapsed/refractory patients. Whereas CD4+ TCR diversity had risen significantly by C4D1, CD8+ TCR diversity had not.

This chain joins TRBV28 and TRBJ2-3; 10 bases match TRBD2. This clonotype was sampled from a human donor with classical Hodgkin lymphoma. The material was peripheral blood mononuclear cells (PBMCs), obtained at baseline. The CDR3 DNA follows: TGTGCCAGCAGTTCCCGGACTAGCGGAAGCACAGATACGCAGTATTTT. It specifies CASSSRTSGSTDTQYF.